This T cell receptor (beta chain) was identified during a study of shared clonotypes between healthy human individuals. The assay was immunoSEQ multiplex PCR, and TCRdb's table has in-frame clones only and misses some. The sample consists of about 2.1 million clones, 80% to 95% of them appearing once. CD45RO-negative CD8 cells positively selected for CCR7 made up the naive population, which excluded terminally differentiated effector memory CD45RA+ cells. Caucasian adults living in Nashville, Tennessee, provided all samples. Trimming removed 3 bases from V and 1 base from J; junction bases left unmatched: 3. The CDR3 is 15 residues long. Looked up from germline, CDR1 is MDHEN and CDR2 is SYDVKM.

The origin of this receptor is a young man in good health. Some clones in this sample may be carry-over from other donors' samples. The sequencing sample was made of naive CD8+ T cells from PBMCs. The chain combines TRBV28 with TRBJ2-3, with 8 bases fitting TRBD1. Written as DNA, the CDR3 is TGTGCCAGCAGTTTCGGACAGGGAGGCACAGATACGCAGTATTTT. It translates to CASSFGQGGTDTQYF.